Listed here are 29 T cell receptor beta chains from one sample, sequenced in a study of blood T cell repertoires in COVID-19. TCRdb keeps only in-frame clones here, not all; method: immunoSEQ multiplex PCR. The profile shows 35,000 or so clones, around 90% of them singletons. The sequencing input was peripheral blood. These receptors all come from a human donor in a cohort sampled during active COVID-19.

This chain joins TRBV4-3 and TRBJ1-1, with 8 positions matching TRBD1. There are 14 residues in the CDR3. Germline V gene data show CDR1 as LGHNA and CDR2 as YSLEER. With 6 bases clipped from V and 1 base from J, the junction kept 4 bases outside the gene matches. CDR3 region: CASSRTGWNTEAFF. CDR3 coding DNA: TGCGCCAGCAGTCGGACAGGGTGGAACACTGAAGCTTTCTTT.

The J gene is TRBJ2-3, the V gene TRBV7-2; 7 bases fit TRBD2. V was clipped by 1 base and J by 3 bases; unmatched bases: 7. The CDR3 contains 16 residues. CDR1 is SGHTA, CDR2 FQGNSA, per germline. The CDR3 DNA is TGTGCCAGCAGCTTAGTCGGCGGGAGACAGACAGATACGCAGTATTTT. Encoded protein: CASSLVGGRQTDTQYF.

The chain recombines TRBV5-1 with TRBJ2-3; 12 nucleotides agree with TRBD2. Germline V gene data show CDR1 as SGHRS and CDR2 as YFSETQ. The V segment lost 4 bases and the J segment 5 bases; nucleotides outside the gene matches: 8. CDR3 length: 16 residues. The CDR3 here is CASSTGLAGLGDTQYF. The CDR3 DNA is TGCGCCAGCAGCACGGGACTAGCGGGTTTAGGAGATACGCAGTATTTT.

The V call is TRBV12-5, the J call TRBJ2-1; 12 bases are a match to TRBD2. The germline CDR1 and CDR2 sequences are LGHNT and FRNRAP. The V segment lost 3 bases and the J segment 4 bases; nucleotides outside the gene matches: 4. This CDR3 is built from 16 residues. The CDR3 region is CASGFSLAGGYNEQFF. The CDR3 DNA follows: TGTGCTAGTGGTTTCTCACTAGCGGGGGGTTACAATGAGCAGTTCTTC.

This clone came up once. In DNA form, the CDR3 reads TGTGCCAGCTCCCCGCGACTAGCGGGGGGCACCGGGGAGCTGTTTTTT. Protein sequence: CASSPRLAGGTGELFF. The chain couples TRBV6-4 to TRBJ2-2; 13 bases match TRBD2. V dropped 8 bases and J dropped 4; count of bases not matched to a gene: 7. The germline V gene encodes CDR1 MRHNA and CDR2 SNTAGT. This CDR3 has 16 residues.

This sequence joins TRBV6-5 and TRBJ1-5, with a tentative D call TRBD1 (5 bases). The CDR3 has 13 amino acids. The germline CDR1 and CDR2 sequences are MNHEY and SVGAGI. Trimming pared 6 bases from V and 7 bases from J, leaving 13 bases between. The CDR3 here is CASSQGLGQPQHF. CDR3 nucleotide sequence: TGTGCCAGCAGCCAGGGTTTGGGGCAGCCCCAGCATTTT.

The CDR3, as DNA: TGCGCCAGCAGCCAGATGGCTGCCGCCGGGGGAAAAGGAGGTAATGAGCAGTTCTTC. Translated, it gives CASSQMAAAGGKGGNEQFF. The rearrangement joins TRBV4-1 to TRBJ2-1, with a tentative D call TRBD2 (6 bases). The CDR3 consists of 19 residues. Deletions cut 3 bases from V and 7 bases from J, with 28 bases between. The germline V gene encodes CDR1 MGHRA and CDR2 YSYEKL.

This clone has only one observation. This sequence joins TRBV11-2 and TRBJ2-5; no reliable D call. Germline assignment: CDR1 SGHAT and CDR2 FQNNGV. V lost 2 bases, J lost 2 bases, and 9 bases lay in between. This CDR3 spans 14 amino acids. The DNA of the CDR3 is TGTGCCAGCAGCTTAATGGCAGTTCAAGAGACCCAGTACTTC. Its translation is CASSLMAVQETQYF.

The chain carries TRBV3-1 (or the pseudogene TRBV3-2) and TRBJ2-7, with 8 bases lining up with TRBD1. Germline V lookup: CDR1 LGHDT, CDR2 YNNKEL (reference sequence). The CDR3 is made up of 13 amino acids. With 6 bases clipped from V and 5 bases from J, the junction kept 6 bases outside the gene matches. CDR3 sequence (DNA): TGTGCCAGCAGTCACCAGGGGGCCCACGAGCAGTACTTC. Protein: CASSHQGAHEQYF.

The V call is TRBV4-1, the J call TRBJ1-3, with 9 bases identical to TRBD1. Germline-derived CDR1 and CDR2 are MGHRA and YSYEKL. The CDR3 spans 17 residues. V lost 6 bases to trimming and J lost 0 bases; unmatched junction nucleotides: 9. In nucleotides, the CDR3 is TGCGCCAGCAGTCGGACAGGGGACCTCAACTCTGGAAACACCATATATTTT. Its protein is CASSRTGDLNSGNTIYF.

CDR3 bases: TGTGCCAGCAGCTCCGAAGCGGGAGAGGTTCGGGAGCAGTACTTC. Residues: CASSSEAGEVREQYF. The V gene is TRBV7-3, the J gene TRBJ2-7, with 8 positions matching TRBD2. CDR1 is SGHTA, CDR2 FQGTGA, per germline. Germline trimming cut 4 bases from V and 7 bases from J; bases unmatched to any gene: 12. The CDR3 is 15 amino acids.

The rearrangement uses TRBV20-1 and TRBJ2-5; possibly TRBD2 for D (5 bases). The V and J ends lost 3 bases and 3 bases respectively, with 5 bases between them. The CDR3 is made up of 11 amino acids. Germline CDR1 is DFQATT and CDR2 is SNEGSKA (reference sequence). This CDR3 is CSARREETQYF. The DNA for the CDR3 is TGCAGTGCTAGGAGGGAAGAGACCCAGTACTTC.

The chain joins TRBV28 to TRBJ2-1; perhaps TRBD2 as D (5 bases). The CDR3 contains 15 residues. CDR1 and CDR2 (germline): MDHEN, SYDVKM. Between the trimmed V and J ends, which lost 6 bases and 10 bases, there was a span of 22 bases. This CDR3 is CASSPPAGRHLEQFF. The CDR3 nucleotides read TGTGCCAGCAGCCCCCCCGCGGGCCGGCATCTCGAGCAGTTCTTC. Using reference TRBV28 and TRBJ2-1 for the parts outside the CDR3, the full variable domain is DVKVTQSSRYLVKRTGEKVFLECVQDMDHENMFWYRQDPGLGLRLIYFSYDVKMKEKGDIPEGYSVSREKKERFSLILESASTNQTSMYLCASSPPAGRHLEQFFGPGTRLTVL.

V is TRBV20-1 and J is TRBJ2-2; maybe TRBD2 (6 bases). V was trimmed by 6 bases and J by 6 bases, leaving 14 bases between them. From germline, CDR1 is DFQATT and CDR2 SNEGSKA (reference sequence). The CDR3 consists of 13 residues. The chain's CDR3 is CSASREIPGELFF. The DNA of the CDR3 is TGCAGTGCGAGTCGGGAGATCCCCGGGGAGCTGTTTTTT.

The CDR3: CASSSQETQYF. CDR3 DNA sequence: TGTGCCAGCAGTTCACAAGAGACCCAGTACTTC. The V and J genes are TRBV6-5 and TRBJ2-5; D is unresolved. This CDR3 region has 11 residues. Germline CDR1 reads MNHEY; CDR2 reads SVGAGI. The V end was cut by 4 bases, the J end by 2 bases, with 2 bases between.

This clone has a single count. The rearrangement links TRBV9 to TRBJ2-7, with TRBD1 matching 7 bases. Losses at the gene ends were 4 bases for V and 2 bases for J; bases not matched to a gene: 6. Germline assignment: CDR1 SGDLS and CDR2 YYNGEE. The CDR3 has 14 amino acids. This CDR3 is CASSKTGQPYEQYF. The CDR3 coding sequence is TGTGCCAGCAGCAAAACGGGACAGCCCTACGAGCAGTACTTC.

This chain joins TRBV27 and TRBJ2-4, with D maybe TRBD1 (6 bases). The CDR3 length is 14 residues. The germline gives CDR1 MNHEY, CDR2 SMNVEV (reference sequence). V was pared by 3 bases and J by 1 base, with 7 bases between. In nucleotides, the CDR3 is TGTGCCAGCAGTTTTAGGGGGGCCAAAAACATTCAGTACTTC. Protein sequence: CASSFRGAKNIQYF.

The J gene is TRBJ2-7, the V gene TRBV19; D remains ambiguous. CDR3 length equals 12 residues. Germline V lookup: CDR1 LNHDA, CDR2 SQIVND (reference sequence). V lost 1 base, J lost 5 bases, and 6 bases lay in between. CDR3 coding DNA: TGTGCCAGTAGTATAGGTGGAGACGAGCAGTACTTC. Its protein product is CASSIGGDEQYF.

V usage is TRBV7-6 and J usage is TRBJ2-5; 9 bases are shared with TRBD1. The CDR3 is made up of 15 amino acids. Germline values: CDR1 SGHVS, CDR2 FNYEAQ. The J segment lost 4 bases and the V segment lost 1 base, leaving 4 bases of the junction unmatched. This CDR3 reads CASSLGGQGGETQYF. The DNA for the CDR3 is TGTGCCAGCAGCTTAGGGGGACAGGGTGGAGAGACCCAGTACTTC.

CDR3 bases: TGTGCCAGCAGCTATCAGAGGCGGGAGGCCAACGTCCTGACTTTC. Translating it yields CASSYQRREANVLTF. The chain is built from TRBV13 and TRBJ2-6; TRBD2 might be the D (6 bases). Germline V gives CDR1 PRHDT, CDR2 FYEKMQ (reference sequence). Trimming removed 4 bases from V and 6 bases from J, with 13 bases in between. The CDR3 consists of 15 residues.

The rearrangement links TRBV12-2 to TRBJ2-3; TRBD2 was called by the table and not checked on the DNA. TRBV12-2 is listed as a pseudogene. CDR3 length: 19 amino acids. The CDR3 loop is CASRPSGTSGTYSTDTQYF. CDR3 DNA sequence: TGTGCAAGTCGCCCCTCCGGGACTAGCGGGACGTATAGCACAGATACGCAGTATTTT.

The chain combines TRBV19 with TRBJ1-3; TRBD1 might be the D (6 bases). Germline V gene sequence: CDR1 LNHDA, CDR2 SQIVND (reference sequence). The CDR3 has 14 amino acids. Trimming pared 10 bases from V and 1 base from J, leaving 14 bases between. In DNA, the CDR3 is TGTGCCACCAAGGGGGTAGGATCTGGAAACACCATATATTTT. Protein sequence: CATKGVGSGNTIYF.

This chain joins TRBV15 and TRBJ1-6, with a possible D match to TRBD1 (6 bases). Germline CDR1 reads LNHNV; CDR2 reads YYDKDF (reference sequence). The CDR3 runs 19 residues. Trimming stripped 5 bases from V and 4 bases from J, with 24 bases between. The CDR3 sequence is CATSPSEDSFRLYNSPLHF. The CDR3 region has the DNA TGTGCCACCAGCCCATCTGAGGACAGCTTCCGGCTGTATAATTCACCCCTCCACTTT.

The chain has TRBV7-9 and TRBJ2-3, with TRBD2 matching over 7 bases. CDR3 size: 16 residues. Germline V CDR1 and CDR2: SEHNR, FQNEAQ (reference sequence). V shed 1 base and J 0 bases; nucleotides not matched to a gene: 4. The CDR3 loop is CASSLGAGGSTDTQYF. In DNA form, the CDR3 reads TGTGCCAGCAGCTTAGGTGCCGGGGGGAGCACAGATACGCAGTATTTT. The full variable domain, rest sourced from reference TRBV7-9 and TRBJ2-3, is DTGVSQNPRHKITKRGQNVTFRCDPISEHNRLYWYRQTLGQGPEFLTYFQNEAQLEKSRLLSDRFSAERPKGSFSTLEIQRTEQGDSAMYLCASSLGAGGSTDTQYFGPGTRLTVL.

The chain joins TRBV25-1 to TRBJ2-5; D is unresolved. Per germline, CDR1 MGHDK and CDR2 SYGVNS. Trimming cost V 3 bases and J 4 bases, with 9 bases left between them. The CDR3 is made up of 13 amino acids. The CDR3 nucleotides read TGTGCCAGCAGTGATCGCCGCGGAGAGACCCAGTACTTC. Translated, it gives CASSDRRGETQYF.

The rearrangement links TRBV6-5 to TRBJ1-1, with D possibly being TRBD1 (6 bases). The V gene lost 7 bases and the J gene lost 5 bases, with 20 bases spanning the gap. From germline, CDR1 is MNHEY and CDR2 SVGAGI. This CDR3 is 15 amino acids long. The CDR3, as DNA: TGTGCCAGCAATCCCCAGGGGACCAAAAGGACTGAAGCTTTCTTT. This translates into CASNPQGTKRTEAFF.

This clone was detected only a few times. The genes are TRBV11-1 and TRBJ1-6; a weak D match, TRBD1 (5 bases). Germline assignment: CDR1 SGHAT and CDR2 FQDESV (reference sequence). The CDR3 loop spans 14 amino acids. The ends were cut back, 6 bases at V and 7 bases at J, with 13 bases in the middle. This chain's CDR3 is CASRSPNRNSPLHF. The CDR3 nucleotides read TGTGCCAGCAGGAGTCCAAACAGGAATTCACCCCTCCACTTT.

The V and J genes are TRBV9 and TRBJ2-1, with TRBD2 matching over 15 bases. The CDR3 is 19 amino acids. J gave up 9 bases and V 0 bases, and 13 bases lay outside the gene matches. Germline V lookup: CDR1 SGDLS, CDR2 YYNGEE. CDR3 sequence (DNA): TGTGCCAGCAGCGTAGGGTCCTTCTCTGGGACTAGCGGGAGGACTGAGCAGTTCTTC. This translates into CASSVGSFSGTSGRTEQFF.

The V call is TRBV4-1, the J call TRBJ1-2, with D hard to call. Germline V CDR1 and CDR2: MGHRA, YSYEKL. The CDR3 has 15 amino acids. V was clipped by 0 bases and J by 8 bases, with 16 bases between them. CDR3 region: CASSQDWGREGGYTF. DNA of the CDR3: TGCGCCAGCAGCCAAGATTGGGGTCGGGAGGGAGGCTACACCTTC.